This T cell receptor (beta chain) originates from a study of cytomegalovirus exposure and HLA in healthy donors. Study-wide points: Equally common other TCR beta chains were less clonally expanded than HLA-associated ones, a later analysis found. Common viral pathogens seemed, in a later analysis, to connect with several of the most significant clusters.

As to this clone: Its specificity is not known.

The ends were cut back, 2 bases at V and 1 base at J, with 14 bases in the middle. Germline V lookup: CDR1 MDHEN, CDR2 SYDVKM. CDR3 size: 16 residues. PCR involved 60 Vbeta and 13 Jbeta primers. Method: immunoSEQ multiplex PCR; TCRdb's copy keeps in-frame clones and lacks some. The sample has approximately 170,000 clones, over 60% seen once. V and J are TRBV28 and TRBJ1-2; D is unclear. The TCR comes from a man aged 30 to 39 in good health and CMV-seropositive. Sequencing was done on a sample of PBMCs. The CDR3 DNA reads TGTGCCAGCAGTTTAGATGTCGACACCTTTAACTATGGCTACACCTTC. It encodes CASSLDVDTFNYGYTF.